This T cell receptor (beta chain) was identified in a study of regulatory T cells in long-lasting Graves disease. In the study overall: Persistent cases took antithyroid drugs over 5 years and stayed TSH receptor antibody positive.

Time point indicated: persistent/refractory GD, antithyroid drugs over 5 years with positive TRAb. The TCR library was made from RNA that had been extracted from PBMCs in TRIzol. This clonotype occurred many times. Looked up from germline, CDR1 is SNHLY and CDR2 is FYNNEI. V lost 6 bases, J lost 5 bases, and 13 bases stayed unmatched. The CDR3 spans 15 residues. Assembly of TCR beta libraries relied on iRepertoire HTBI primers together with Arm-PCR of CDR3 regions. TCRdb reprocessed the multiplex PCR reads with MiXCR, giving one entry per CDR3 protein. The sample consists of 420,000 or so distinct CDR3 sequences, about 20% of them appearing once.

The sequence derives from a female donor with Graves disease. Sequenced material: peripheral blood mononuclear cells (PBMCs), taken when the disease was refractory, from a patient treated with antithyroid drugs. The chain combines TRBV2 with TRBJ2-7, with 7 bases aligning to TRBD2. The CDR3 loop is CASRGLRGSAHEQYF. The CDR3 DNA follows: TGTGCCAGCAGGGGGCTACGCGGGAGCGCGCACGAGCAGTACTTC.